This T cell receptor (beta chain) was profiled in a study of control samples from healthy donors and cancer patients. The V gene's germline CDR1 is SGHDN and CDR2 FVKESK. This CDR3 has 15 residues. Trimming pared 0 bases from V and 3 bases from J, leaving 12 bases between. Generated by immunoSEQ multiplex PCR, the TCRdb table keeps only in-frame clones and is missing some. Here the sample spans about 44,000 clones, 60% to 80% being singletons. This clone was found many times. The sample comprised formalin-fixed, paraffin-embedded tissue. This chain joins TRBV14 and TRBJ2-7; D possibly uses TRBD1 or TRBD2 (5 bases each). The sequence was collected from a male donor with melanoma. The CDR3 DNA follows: TGTGCCAGCAGCCAAGACCGGGACGGCGGCTACGAGCAGTACTTC. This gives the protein CASSQDRDGGYEQYF.